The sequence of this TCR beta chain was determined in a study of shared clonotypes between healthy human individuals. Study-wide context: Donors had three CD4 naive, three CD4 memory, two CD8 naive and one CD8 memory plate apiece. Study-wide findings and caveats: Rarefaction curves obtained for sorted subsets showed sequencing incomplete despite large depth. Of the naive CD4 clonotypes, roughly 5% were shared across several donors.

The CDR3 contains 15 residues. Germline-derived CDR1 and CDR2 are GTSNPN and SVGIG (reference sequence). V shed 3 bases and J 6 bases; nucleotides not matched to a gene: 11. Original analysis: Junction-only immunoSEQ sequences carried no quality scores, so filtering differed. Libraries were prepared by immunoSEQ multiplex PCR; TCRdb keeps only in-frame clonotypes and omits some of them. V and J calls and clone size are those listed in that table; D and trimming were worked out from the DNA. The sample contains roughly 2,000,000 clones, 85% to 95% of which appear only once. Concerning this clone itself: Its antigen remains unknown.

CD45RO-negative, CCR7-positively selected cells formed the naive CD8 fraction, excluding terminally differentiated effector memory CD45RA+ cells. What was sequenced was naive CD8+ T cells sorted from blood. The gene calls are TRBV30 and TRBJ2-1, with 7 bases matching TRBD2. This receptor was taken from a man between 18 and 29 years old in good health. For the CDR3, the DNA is TGTGCCTGGAGGTTCGACGGCGGACTAGTCAATGAGCAGTTCTTC. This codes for CAWRFDGGLVNEQFF.